This record concerns one T cell receptor beta chain sequence. Followed over time, Seattle patients had been enrolled while infection was active. The data were obtained in a study of blood T cell repertoires in COVID-19. Study-level information: Sites in the United States, Italy and Spain provided acute and convalescent COVID-19 samples. T cells, B-cell-depleted T cells, or PBMCs supplied cDNA or gDNA.

Sequencing was performed with immunoSEQ multiplex PCR; in TCRdb, only in-frame clones are kept and a portion is missing. The sample has 150,000 to 200,000 clones, approximately 91% seen once. V gave up 2 bases and J gave up 4 bases; unmatched junction bases: 10. Germline CDR1 SGHTA, CDR2 FQGNSA. There are 17 residues in the CDR3. The sequencing input was peripheral blood. This clonotype was obtained from a man younger than 35 with COVID-19, enrolled during active disease. The chain joins TRBV7-2 to TRBJ2-2, with 7 bases aligning to TRBD2. The CDR3 bases are TGTGCCAGCAGCTTACGTGGGTGGGAGGGCCCCACCGGGGAGCTGTTTTTT. This translates into CASSLRGWEGPTGELFF.